This TCR beta chain was captured by sequencing in a study of blood T cell repertoires in COVID-19. Points on this clone: Mismatch with germline at one junction end may stem from a read error.

Germline CDR1 is SGHRS and CDR2 is YFSETQ. CDR3 size: 16 residues. Only in-frame clones appear in the TCRdb table, and some are missing; sequencing was by immunoSEQ multiplex PCR. The repertoire consists of fewer than 80,000 clones, with 84% occurring once and the leading ten covering roughly 14%. This TCR derives from a man aged 50 to 59 with COVID-19, enrolled during active disease. Specimen: peripheral blood. The gene calls are TRBV5-1 and TRBJ2-2, with D perhaps matching TRBD1 (5 bases). DNA of the CDR3: TGCGCCAGCACCTTGAGTCAGGGTTGGGACACCGGGGAGCTGTTTTTT. Its protein product is CASTLSQGWDTGELFF.